This T cell receptor beta chain was recovered during a study of CD8+ T cells in alopecia areata. Following extraction, RNA underwent reverse transcription to cDNA, which served as the sequencing template. Sequenced by immunoSEQ multiplex PCR; TCRdb stores in-frame clones only, minus some. The sample records about 150,000 clones, around 57% being singletons. CDR3 size: 11 residues. V shed 3 bases and J 7 bases; nucleotides not matched to a gene: 1. CDR1 is GTSNPN, CDR2 SVGIG, per germline (reference sequence). Material: CD4+ T cells sorted from blood. The chain recombines TRBV30 with TRBJ1-2, with 8 bases matching TRBD1. The receptor was isolated from a human donor in good health. The CDR3 reads CAWRTGVGYTF. The CDR3 DNA reads as TGTGCCTGGAGGACAGGGGTTGGCTACACCTTC.